Presented here are 8 T cell receptor beta chains from one specimen sequenced in a study of cytomegalovirus exposure and HLA in healthy donors. The method was immunoSEQ multiplex PCR; TCRdb's version includes in-frame clones alone and lacks a portion of them. Of about 160,000 clones in the sample, around four fifths are singletons; the top ten hold about 2.3%. The sample consisted of PBMCs. Source of these receptors: a man aged 25 to 45 in good health and CMV-seropositive.

The chain carries TRBV9 and TRBJ1-1, with D perhaps TRBD1 (5 bases). This CDR3 contains 19 residues. V was trimmed by 0 bases and J by 1 base, leaving 22 bases between them. Germline CDR1 is SGDLS and CDR2 is YYNGEE. In DNA, the CDR3 is TGTGCCAGCAGCGTAGACCCGCTCCTATGGGGGGAGAGGAACACTGAAGCTTTCTTT. This codes for CASSVDPLLWGERNTEAFF.

This chain connects TRBV5-6 to TRBJ2-7; maybe TRBD1 (5 bases). The V and J ends lost 0 bases and 4 bases respectively, with 23 bases between them. The length of the CDR3 is 18 residues. The germline V gene has CDR1 SGHDT and CDR2 YYEEEE. CDR3 in amino acids: CASSLGEAPDIPKYEQYF. The DNA for the CDR3 is TGTGCCAGCAGCTTGGGCGAGGCTCCGGACATACCAAAATACGAGCAGTACTTC.

The genes are TRBV7-9 and TRBJ2-7; D is perhaps TRBD1 (6 bases). From germline, CDR1 is SEHNR and CDR2 FQNEAQ (reference sequence). Trimming pared 0 bases from V and 2 bases from J, leaving 11 bases between. The CDR3 sequence is 15 residues long. The CDR3 DNA reads TGTGCCAGCAGCTTAGCTGCAGGGGCTACCTACGAGCAGTACTTC. Translation gives CASSLAAGATYEQYF.

This clone was observed a single time. This chain uses TRBV23-1 with TRBJ1-6; 8 bases are shared with TRBD1. Being an ORF, TRBV23-1 has a function that is uncertain. This CDR3 is 14 amino acids long. J gave up 10 bases and V 6 bases, and 8 bases lay outside the gene matches. In DNA, the CDR3 is TGCGCCAGCAGACCCGGACAGGGTCACTCACCCCTCCACTTT. Translated, it gives CASRPGQGHSPLHF.

The rearrangement joins TRBV25-1 to TRBJ2-1, with TRBD2 matching 8 bases. V lost 7 bases to trimming and J lost 7 bases; unmatched junction nucleotides: 9. Germline values: CDR1 MGHDK, CDR2 SYGVNS. The CDR3 contains 14 residues. Written as DNA, the CDR3 is TGTGCCAGCACCGGGACTAGGGATGGGAATGAGCAGTTCTTC. It is translated as CASTGTRDGNEQFF.

This chain uses TRBV5-3 with TRBJ2-7; the D gene is possibly TRBD2 (7 bases). TRBV5-3 is identified as an open reading frame with a role that is uncertain. V was shortened by 5 bases and J by 7 bases, with 22 bases between the two germline ends. This CDR3 region has 15 residues. CDR3 amino acids: CARRRGGGGTGEQYF. The CDR3 DNA sequence: TGTGCCAGAAGAAGGGGAGGGGGGGGCACGGGAGAGCAGTACTTC.

The rearrangement links TRBV9 to TRBJ2-3; TRBD2 agrees at 13 bases. CDR1 and CDR2 (germline): SGDLS, YYNGEE. V shed 0 bases and J 7 bases; nucleotides not matched to a gene: 5. The CDR3 is made up of 16 amino acids. CDR3 sequence reads: CASSVATSGGAHTQYF. CDR3 bases: TGTGCCAGCAGCGTAGCTACTAGCGGGGGGGCACATACGCAGTATTTT. Using reference TRBV9 and TRBJ2-3 for the parts outside the CDR3, the full variable domain is DSGVTQTPKHLITATGQRVTLRCSPRSGDLSVYWYQQSLDQGLQFLIQYYNGEERAKGNILERFSAQQFPDLHSELNLSSLELGDSALYFCASSVATSGGAHTQYFGPGTRLTVL.

This clone appeared once. The CDR3 coding sequence is TGTGCCAGCAGCTTAGGTCTTGGCGGCTACGAGCAGTACTTC. Its translation is CASSLGLGGYEQYF. The chain links TRBV11-2 to TRBJ2-7; unclear D gene. V lost 1 base, J lost 3 bases, and 10 bases lay in between. CDR1 SGHAT and CDR2 FQNNGV come from the germline V gene. The CDR3 contains 14 residues.